One sample yielded the 26 T cell receptor beta chains listed below, sequenced in a study of low-dose radiotherapy and immunotherapy resistance in tumors. TRAV- and TRBV-specific primers primed first-strand cDNA, covering alpha and beta chains. It was with a constant-region primer and a V-primer adapter that TCRs were amplified over roughly 19 PCR cycles. Each CDR3 protein gets one entry after TCRdb re-called the reads with MiXCR. The table has approximately 46,000 distinct CDR3 sequences, less than 30% seen once. The sample's time point: after trial treatment. As for treatment: LDRT plus nivolumab, ipilimumab, low-dose cyclophosphamide and aspirin (RACIN trial). The sample in question was PBMCs, obtained after low-dose radiotherapy plus immunotherapy. All receptors come from a male donor with prostate cancer.

This clonotype showed up many times. The V gene is TRBV19, the J gene TRBJ1-1, with D possibly being TRBD1 (5 bases). The V and J ends lost 2 bases and 2 bases respectively, with 18 bases between them. The V gene's germline CDR1 is LNHDA and CDR2 SQIVND (reference sequence). There are 17 residues in the CDR3. The CDR3 protein is CASSISYFRVANTEAFF. The CDR3 coding sequence is TGTGCCAGTAGTATATCCTATTTCAGGGTGGCCAACACTGAAGCTTTCTTT.

This clonotype was seen many times. The chain recombines TRBV2 with TRBJ2-4; 8 bases match TRBD2. Germline values: CDR1 SNHLY, CDR2 FYNNEI. The trim removed 6 bases at V and 9 bases at J, leaving 13 bases unmatched. The CDR3 has 15 amino acids. The CDR3 DNA reads as TGTGCCAGCAGCGTATCCGGGACTAGTGCCGGCATTCAGTACTTC. This encodes CASSVSGTSAGIQYF. The entire variable domain, with the rest obtained from reference TRBV2 and TRBJ2-4, is as follows: EPEVTQTPSHQVTQMGQEVILRCVPISNHLYFYWYRQILGQKVEFLVSFYNNEISEKSEIFDDQFSVERPDGSNFTLKIRSTKLEDSAMYFCASSVSGTSAGIQYFGAGTRLSVL.

This clonotype was observed at least ten times. The gene calls are TRBV20-1 and TRBJ2-1; 11 bases are shared with TRBD2. Germline assignment: CDR1 DFQATT and CDR2 SNEGSKA (reference sequence). This CDR3 contains 15 residues. The V segment lost 3 bases and the J segment 6 bases; nucleotides outside the gene matches: 7. CDR3 loop: CSARELAGDGNEQFF. CDR3 DNA sequence: TGCAGTGCTAGGGAACTAGCGGGGGATGGCAATGAGCAGTTCTTC.

The J gene is TRBJ2-3, the V gene TRBV10-3; D unresolved. Germline V gives CDR1 ENHRY, CDR2 SYGVKD. Trimming pared 3 bases from V and 6 bases from J, leaving 22 bases between. The CDR3 has 17 amino acids. CDR3 in DNA: TGTGCCATCAGTGACGTCGCGAGCTACCAAACAAGGGATACGCAGTATTTT. Residues: CAISDVASYQTRDTQYF.

V gene TRBV3-1 combines with J gene TRBJ2-7; 9 bases are shared with TRBD2. Trimming at V came to 3 bases and at J to 1 base, leaving 4 bases not matched to a gene. CDR1 and CDR2 from the germline V gene are LGHDT and YNNKEL (reference sequence). The CDR3 has 15 residues. DNA of the CDR3: TGTGCCAGCAGCCAGGATAGCGGGGGTTCCTACGAGCAGTACTTC. This gives the protein CASSQDSGGSYEQYF.

Many counts were recorded for this clonotype. V gene TRBV7-2 combines with J gene TRBJ2-1; possible D gene TRBD2, 5 bases. Germline CDR1 and CDR2: SGHTA and FQGNSA. Trimming left V 2 bases short and J 9 bases short, with 11 bases between. The CDR3 sequence is 13 residues long. CDR3 residues: CASSLRAGIEQFF. CDR3 bases: TGTGCCAGCAGCTTAAGGGCGGGTATTGAGCAGTTCTTC.

This clonotype was observed many times. The chain links TRBV4-1 to TRBJ2-3; unclear D gene. Per the germline V gene, CDR1 is MGHRA and CDR2 is YSYEKL. CDR3 length: 14 amino acids. With 1 base removed from V and 1 base from J, the gap between germline ends came to 6 bases. The CDR3: CASSQVKGTDTQYF. DNA of the CDR3: TGCGCCAGCAGCCAAGTTAAGGGCACAGATACGCAGTATTTT.

There are many counts of this clonotype. The chain combines TRBV25-1 with TRBJ2-3, with D tentatively TRBD2 (6 bases). This CDR3 is 17 amino acids long. Germline CDR1 MGHDK, CDR2 SYGVNS. V was pared by 1 base and J by 5 bases, with 19 bases between. Written as DNA, the CDR3 is TGTGCCAGCAGTGAATCTGCGGGAACGAGGGGAGGAGATACGCAGTATTTT. It is translated as CASSESAGTRGGDTQYF.

The chain has TRBV3-1 and TRBJ2-1; 7 bases fit TRBD2. CDR3 length equals 15 residues. Germline V gene data show CDR1 as LGHDT and CDR2 as YNNKEL (reference sequence). V lost 0 bases and J lost 5; bases outside the gene matches: 4. For the CDR3, the DNA is TGTGCCAGCAGCCAAGATCTCGGGAGGCACAATGAGCAGTTCTTC. It is translated as CASSQDLGRHNEQFF.

The table lists this clonotype with many counts. V gene TRBV10-1 combines with J gene TRBJ2-2; D not certain. CDR1 WNHNN and CDR2 SYGVQD come from the germline V gene (reference sequence). V gave up 4 bases and J gave up 4 bases, with 16 bases separating them. This CDR3 comprises 16 residues. CDR3 residues: CASSAPRPSGTGELFF. The CDR3 bases are TGCGCCAGCAGTGCCCCGAGGCCTTCGGGCACCGGGGAGCTGTTTTTT.

This clonotype was seen repeatedly, ten times or more. This chain links TRBV15 with TRBJ2-2; 9 bases align to TRBD1. The CDR3 contains 15 residues. The germline CDR1 and CDR2 sequences are LNHNV and YYDKDF (reference sequence). The V segment lost 5 bases and the J segment 2 bases; nucleotides outside the gene matches: 3. CDR3 in amino acids: CATSGQGRNTGELFF. The CDR3 coding sequence is TGTGCCACCAGCGGACAGGGGAGAAACACCGGGGAGCTGTTTTTT. The full variable domain, completed using reference TRBV15 and TRBJ2-2, is DAMVIQNPRYQVTQFGKPVTLSCSQTLNHNVMYWYQQKSSQAPKLLFHYYDKDFNNEADTPDNFQSRRPNTSFCFLDIRSPGLGDTAMYLCATSGQGRNTGELFFGEGSRLTVL.

This clonotype has at least ten counts. The V call is TRBV19, the J call TRBJ2-2; TRBD2 matches 10 bases. The J segment lost 7 bases and the V segment lost 5 bases, leaving 19 bases of the junction unmatched. The CDR3 sequence is 19 residues long. CDR1 is LNHDA, CDR2 SQIVND, per germline (reference sequence). The chain's CDR3 is CASSHLSGGPATRLGELFF. The CDR3 region has the DNA TGTGCCAGTAGTCACCTTAGCGGGGGGCCAGCAACCCGCCTCGGGGAGCTGTTTTTT.

The V call is TRBV9, the J call TRBJ1-2; a weak D match, TRBD1 (5 bases). CDR1 and CDR2 (germline): SGDLS, YYNGEE. Trimming removed 0 bases at V and 6 bases at J, with 15 bases between. This CDR3 region has 15 residues. CDR3 in DNA: TGTGCCAGCAGCGTAGAAGGGAGGGGCGTCGATGGCTACACCTTC. As protein: CASSVEGRGVDGYTF.

This clonotype showed up many times. The chain recombines TRBV10-3 with TRBJ2-5; tentative D call: TRBD2 (6 bases). Germline V gene sequence: CDR1 ENHRY, CDR2 SYGVKD. The V gene lost 2 bases and the J gene lost 1 base, with 8 bases spanning the gap. The CDR3 contains 14 residues. CDR3: CAISEAGFQETQYF. CDR3 DNA sequence: TGTGCCATCAGTGAGGCGGGGTTCCAAGAGACCCAGTACTTC.

The table lists this clonotype with many counts. The chain uses TRBV19 and TRBJ2-5, with 7 bases aligning to TRBD1. Unmatched junction bases numbered 3, after V lost 6 bases and J lost 2 bases. CDR1 LNHDA and CDR2 SQIVND come from the germline V gene (reference sequence). The CDR3 spans 13 residues. The CDR3 bases are TGTGCCAGTAGACGGACAGGTCAAGAGACCCAGTACTTC. It encodes CASRRTGQETQYF. Combining the CDR3 with reference TRBV19 and TRBJ2-5 gives the whole variable domain DGGITQSPKYLFRKEGQNVTLSCEQNLNHDAMYWYRQDPGQGLRLIYYSQIVNDFQKGDIAEGYSVSREKKESFPLTVTSAQKNPTAFYLCASRRTGQETQYFGPGTRLLVL.

Notes on this clonotype: A single base is all that separates this from a far larger clone, so a read error is likely. The gene calls are TRBV5-1 and TRBJ2-1; 9 positions match TRBD2. V lost 6 bases to trimming and J lost 10 bases; unmatched junction nucleotides: 11. This CDR3 spans 14 amino acids. Germline CDR1 reads SGHRS; CDR2 reads YFSETQ. The CDR3 coding sequence is TGCGCCAGCACCGGGACTAGCTCTCCATACGAGCAGTTCTTC. It specifies CASTGTSSPYEQFF.

This clonotype was counted ten times or more. An end of the junction differs from the germline gene, which may be a read error. This sequence joins TRBV5-4 and TRBJ2-5, with 7 positions matching TRBD2. The CDR3 is 13 amino acids. CDR1 and CDR2 (germline): SGHNT, YYREEE (reference sequence). CDR3 coding DNA: TGTGCCAGCACCTTGGGAGGGAGAGAGACCCAGTACTTC. Its translation: CASTLGGRETQYF.

This clonotype was recorded at least ten times. The rearrangement joins TRBV13 to TRBJ1-2; a possible D gene is TRBD1 (5 bases). The germline V and J ends were trimmed by 4 bases and 5 bases, with 11 bases remaining between them. The CDR3 extends over 13 amino acids. Per the germline V gene, CDR1 is PRHDT and CDR2 is FYEKMQ (reference sequence). The CDR3 sequence: CASSSGTEYGYTF. The CDR3 nucleotides read TGTGCCAGCAGCTCCGGGACGGAGTATGGCTACACCTTC. Full variable domain (remainder filled in from reference TRBV13 and TRBJ1-2): AAGVIQSPRHLIKEKRETATLKCYPIPRHDTVYWYQQGPGQDPQFLISFYEKMQSDKGSIPDRFSAQQFSDYHSELNMSSLELGDSALYFCASSSGTEYGYTFGSGTRLTVV.

As for this clonotype: The junction departs from the called germline gene at one end, perhaps through a read error. This rearrangement joins TRBV5-3 to TRBJ2-3; 12 positions agree with TRBD2. TRBV5-3 has ORF status, its function being uncertain. This CDR3 is 17 amino acids long. CDR3 bases: TGTGCCAGCAGCTCACTAGCGGGGGGACCTAGCACAGATACGCAGTATTTT. Amino acids: CASSSLAGGPSTDTQYF.

This clonotype was recorded at least ten times. The chain is built from TRBV7-2 and TRBJ2-4; D might be TRBD2 (6 bases). CDR1 and CDR2 from the germline V gene are SGHTA and FQGNSA. This CDR3 has 15 amino acids. V was clipped by 8 bases and J by 2 bases, with 16 bases between them. The CDR3 here is CASSGEGETKNIQYF. In DNA, the CDR3 is TGTGCCAGCTCGGGGGAAGGTGAAACCAAAAACATTCAGTACTTC.

This clonotype was seen ten or more times. The gene calls are TRBV7-8 and TRBJ2-1, with D perhaps TRBD2 (6 bases). Trimming pared 4 bases from V and 4 bases from J, leaving 14 bases between. CDR3 length equals 15 residues. CDR1 is SGHVS and CDR2 is FQNEAQ in the germline V gene. Here the CDR3 DNA reads TGTGCCAGCAGCTATGAGCGGGTACTATACAATGAGCAGTTCTTC. This encodes CASSYERVLYNEQFF.

As concerns this clonotype: The DNA is omitted, as the CDR3 cannot be located on it reliably, and the CDR3 follows TCRdb's listing. The genes are TRBV28 and TRBJ2-3; no DNA check was done on the table's D call, TRBD2. A total of 17 residues make up the CDR3, ends included. Per the germline V gene, CDR1 is MDHEN and CDR2 is SYDVKM. CDR3: CASRSLAGAGTQYFFFF.

The rearrangement links TRBV5-6 to TRBJ2-3, with TRBD2 identical over 16 bases. Germline lookup yields CDR1 SGHDT and CDR2 YYEEEE. J gave up 6 bases and V 3 bases, and 1 base lay outside the gene matches. The CDR3 has 15 residues. DNA of the CDR3: TGTGCCAGCAGCTCGGGACTAGCGGGAGGGGATACGCAGTATTTT. This translates into CASSSGLAGGDTQYF.

In its sample, this clonotype is medium-sized. The CDR3 DNA reads TGTGCCAGCAGTGCCACTAGCGGGTCCTACAATGAGCAGTTCTTC. Translation gives CASSATSGSYNEQFF. The genes are TRBV6-4 and TRBJ2-1; 9 bases line up with TRBD2. J gave up 1 base and V 4 bases, and 2 bases lay outside the gene matches. CDR3 length: 15 residues. Germline-derived CDR1 and CDR2 are MRHNA and SNTAGT.

V is TRBV28 and J is TRBJ1-2; 11 bases fit TRBD1. CDR1 and CDR2 (germline): MDHEN, SYDVKM. The V gene end was trimmed by 2 bases and the J gene end by 8 bases; junction bases not matched to a gene: 4. CDR3 length equals 14 residues. CDR3: CASSLPGTGGGYTF. As DNA, the CDR3 is TGTGCCAGCAGTTTACCCGGGACAGGGGGAGGCTACACCTTC.

The sample holds many counts of this clonotype. The chain joins TRBV7-2 to TRBJ2-2; TRBD1 is a possible D gene (6 bases). Germline assignment: CDR1 SGHTA and CDR2 FQGNSA. With 1 base removed from V and 1 base from J, the gap between germline ends came to 7 bases. The CDR3 is 15 residues long. The CDR3 loop reads CASSLGGQNTGELFF. The CDR3 bases are TGTGCCAGCAGCTTAGGGGGACAGAACACCGGGGAGCTGTTTTTT.